These 15 T cell receptor beta chains originate from one sample sequenced in a study of low-dose radiotherapy and immunotherapy resistance in tumors (dated by TCRdb to the early 2020s). The time point label corresponds to: after trial treatment. Sample treatment or condition, as interpreted from the label and publication: LDRT plus nivolumab, ipilimumab, low-dose cyclophosphamide and aspirin (RACIN trial). The instrument was an Illumina HiSeq 2500. TCRs were amplified with Phusion for 20 to 25 PCR cycles, with a constant-region primer paired with the adapter attached to the V primers. The raw public reads went through TCRdb reprocessing: fastp at Q25, MiXCR clone calling, in-frame beta chains kept. Each entry merges the rows of one CDR3 protein and shows their most common DNA and genes. The sample yields around 57,000 distinct CDR3 sequences; 33% were counted once. Together, the top ten hold 7% to 10% of the sample.

The sequenced sample was PBMCs, obtained after low-dose radiotherapy plus immunotherapy. The origin of the receptors is a male donor with rectosigmoid adenocarcinoma.

This clonotype was seen many times. V gene TRBV7-9 combines with J gene TRBJ2-2; the D call may be TRBD1 or TRBD2 (5 bases each). With 6 bases removed from V and 4 bases from J, the gap between germline ends came to 24 bases. CDR1 is SEHNR, CDR2 FQNEAQ, per germline (reference sequence). The length of the CDR3 is 18 residues. CDR3 protein: CASSLRGSVRDGTGELFF. The CDR3 coding sequence is TGTGCCAGCAGTCTTCGGGGATCGGTACGGGACGGCACCGGGGAGCTGTTTTTT.

This chain joins TRBV4-1 and TRBJ1-2; perhaps TRBD1 as D (6 bases). The germline V gene has CDR1 MGHRA and CDR2 YSYEKL. This CDR3 has 14 amino acids. Trimming removed 7 bases from V and 8 bases from J, with 20 bases in between. The CDR3 reads CASTEDRFTGGYTF. CDR3 in DNA: TGCGCCAGCACCGAAGACAGGTTCACCGGAGGCTACACCTTC.

This clonotype appeared many times. This chain connects TRBV2 to TRBJ2-1; 11 nucleotides align to TRBD2. Germline CDR1 and CDR2: SNHLY and FYNNEI. The junction had 5 bases not matched to a gene; V was cut back by 7 bases and J by 6 bases. This CDR3 contains 14 residues. The CDR3 is CASKGLAAGNEQFF. Here the CDR3 DNA reads TGTGCCAGCAAGGGACTAGCGGCGGGCAATGAGCAGTTCTTC.

Points on this clonotype: A far larger clone is only one base removed, so a read error is likely. The gene calls are TRBV28 and TRBJ2-7, with TRBD2 matching 8 bases. J was trimmed by 5 bases and V by 3 bases; bases with no gene match: 6. Germline V gene lookup returns CDR1 MDHEN and CDR2 SYDVKM. The CDR3 extends over 14 amino acids. CDR3 loop: CASSLMGLVNEQYF. CDR3 nucleotide sequence: TGTGCCAGCAGTTTGATGGGACTAGTAAACGAGCAGTACTTC.

This chain uses TRBV6-5 with TRBJ1-1; D may be TRBD1 (5 bases). The germline V gene has CDR1 MNHEY and CDR2 SVGAGI. V lost 1 base and J lost 2, with 17 bases in between. The CDR3 loop spans 17 amino acids. The DNA for the CDR3 is TGTGCCAGCAGTTACTTCTTGGGGCTGCTTCCAAACACTGAAGCTTTCTTT. Its translation is CASSYFLGLLPNTEAFF.

This clonotype was recorded many times. The J gene is TRBJ2-7, the V gene TRBV5-1; D remains ambiguous. Germline CDR1 and CDR2: SGHRS and YFSETQ. Trimming pared 7 bases from V and 3 bases from J, leaving 11 bases between. CDR3 length: 12 residues. CDR3 sequence reads: CASGNNDYEQYF. CDR3 DNA: TGCGCCAGCGGCAATAACGACTACGAGCAGTACTTC.

CDR3 bases: TGCAGCGTTGAAGCCGAAGGACAGGGGGCTCGGAACACTGAAGCTTTCTTT. Translating gives CSVEAEGQGARNTEAFF. The chain couples TRBV29-1 to TRBJ1-1; 11 bases match TRBD1. Germline CDR1 is SQVTM and CDR2 is ANQGSEA. The CDR3 has 17 amino acids. Germline trimming cut 1 base from V and 1 base from J; bases unmatched to any gene: 8.

The chain couples TRBV19 to TRBJ1-5; TRBD1 might be the D (5 bases). This CDR3 has 16 amino acids. The V end lost 10 bases, the J end lost 6 bases, and 25 bases lay between the germline ends. Germline lookup yields CDR1 LNHDA and CDR2 SQIVND (reference sequence). CDR3 region: CATARDRGDEFQPQHF. The CDR3 nucleotides are TGTGCCACCGCCCGGGACCGCGGAGATGAATTTCAGCCCCAGCATTTT.

At least ten counts were recorded for this clonotype. The DNA of the CDR3 is TGTGCCATCACCGGGACAGGGCTTTTCGAGCAGTACTTC. Protein product: CAITGTGLFEQYF. The chain uses TRBV10-3 and TRBJ2-7; 9 bases map to TRBD1. The CDR3 covers 13 residues. CDR1 is ENHRY, CDR2 SYGVKD, per germline. J was trimmed by 6 bases and V by 7 bases; bases with no gene match: 7.

In its sample, this clonotype was seen many times. CDR3 nucleotide sequence: TGTGCCAGCAGTTTAGCGGGAGGGGGCTACAATGAGCAGTTCTTC. Amino acids: CASSLAGGGYNEQFF. The chain employs TRBV6-2 or TRBV6-3 and TRBJ2-1; TRBD2 matches at 11 bases. The CDR3 spans 15 residues. With 4 bases clipped from V and 3 bases from J, the junction kept 2 bases outside the gene matches. Germline values: CDR1 MNHEY, CDR2 SVGEGT.

In its sample, this clonotype was seen many times. This rearrangement joins TRBV28 to TRBJ2-5, with D possibly being TRBD2 (6 bases). CDR1 MDHEN and CDR2 SYDVKM come from the germline V gene. The V and J ends lost 4 bases and 4 bases respectively, with 19 bases between them. The CDR3 length is 16 residues. CDR3 DNA: TGTGCCAGCAGTTACTCCGGGACTTACACCCCAGAGACCCAGTACTTC. This codes for CASSYSGTYTPETQYF.

Many counts were recorded for this clonotype. This chain links TRBV5-1 with TRBJ2-5; 8 bases align to TRBD2. The CDR3 contains 16 residues. CDR1 SGHRS and CDR2 YFSETQ come from the germline V gene. Trimming removed 4 bases from V and 1 base from J; junction bases left unmatched: 9. The CDR3 DNA reads as TGCGCCAGCAGCCCCAAGGAGCGGGAGAGCCAAGAGACCCAGTACTTC. Translating it yields CASSPKERESQETQYF.

This clonotype was seen ten or more times. The genes are TRBV6-2 or TRBV6-3 and TRBJ1-1; 7 bases are a match to TRBD1. V was pared by 5 bases and J by 7 bases, with 10 bases of the junction left unmatched. CDR3 length: 14 amino acids. In germline, CDR1 is MNHEY, CDR2 SVGEGT. This chain's CDR3 is CASSRSTGQGEAFF. The CDR3 bases are TGTGCCAGCAGTCGTTCGACAGGGCAGGGTGAAGCTTTCTTT.

This clonotype was found many times. The V gene is TRBV28, the J gene TRBJ2-3, with TRBD2 as a possible D gene (6 bases). Per the germline V gene, CDR1 is MDHEN and CDR2 is SYDVKM. CDR3 length: 15 amino acids. V was pared by 5 bases and J by 1 base, with 13 bases between. The CDR3 coding sequence is TGTGCCAGCAGTGGGGAGGCGCGGGGCACAGATACGCAGTATTTT. It is translated as CASSGEARGTDTQYF.

The chain employs TRBV6-2 or TRBV6-3 and TRBJ2-7; 12 bases fit TRBD2. Germline assignment: CDR1 MNHEY and CDR2 SVGEGT. V shed 3 bases, J shed 3 bases, and the junction held 6 bases outside the gene matches. This CDR3 has 16 residues. CDR3 nucleotide sequence: TGTGCCAGCAGTTATACTAGCGGGAGGCCGGGCTACGAGCAGTACTTC. Amino acids: CASSYTSGRPGYEQYF.